The 25 T cell receptor beta chains reported below all come from one sample, sequenced in a study of monozygotic twins with inflammatory bowel disease (dated by TCRdb to about 2019). The receptor library was made with 5' RACE. This sample was sequenced with an Illumina HiSeq 2500. After reprocessing by TCRdb, each CDR3 protein sequence is one entry, and no DNA is given. The record for this sample contains fewer than 550,000 distinct CDR3 sequences. The ten largest make up 2% to 3% of the sample. Sequencing was performed on blood. The receptor source for this set is a human donor with ulcerative colitis or Crohn's disease, or a healthy co-twin of an affected twin (not recorded which).

The genes are TRBV12-3 or TRBV12-4 and TRBJ1-5; TCRdb selects TRBD1, and the lack of DNA leaves this call unchecked. This CDR3 has 14 amino acids. The chain's CDR3 is CASSTPGLGQPQHF.

The chain has TRBV29-1 and TRBJ1-5. This CDR3 comprises 13 residues. Germline CDR1 and CDR2: SQVTM and ANQGSEA. The CDR3 spells CSAGGGFDQPQHF.

This rearrangement joins TRBV28 to TRBJ2-7; TCRdb's assignment of TRBD1 cannot be checked, as there is no DNA. The CDR3 has 16 residues. Germline V gene data show CDR1 as MDHEN and CDR2 as SYDVKM. CDR3 in amino acids: CASSLTDRADAYEQYF.

The chain carries TRBV7-2 and TRBJ1-5. This CDR3 comprises 13 residues. Per the germline V gene, CDR1 is SGHTA and CDR2 is FQGNSA. The CDR3 loop is CASSLQTHQPQHF. The variable domain in full, with the rest retrieved from reference TRBV7-2 and TRBJ1-5, is GAGVSQSPSNKVTEKGKDVELRCDPISGHTALYWYRQSLGQGLEFLIYFQGNSAPDKSGLPSDRFSAERTGGSVSTLTIQRTQQEDSAVYLCASSLQTHQPQHFGDGTRLSIL.

This chain joins TRBV7-3 and TRBJ2-2; the D gene TCRdb calls, TRBD1, cannot be checked with no DNA. CDR1 and CDR2 (germline): SGHTA, FQGTGA. This CDR3 has 16 residues. The CDR3 protein is CASSLSGGAGTGELFF. The whole variable domain, filled in from reference TRBV7-3 and TRBJ2-2, reads GAGVSQTPSNKVTEKGKYVELRCDPISGHTALYWYRQSLGQGPEFLIYFQGTGAADDSGLPNDRFFAVRPEGSVSTLKIQRTERGDSAVYLCASSLSGGAGTGELFFGEGSRLTVL.

The rearrangement joins TRBV2 to TRBJ2-5; TCRdb returns TRBD2, unconfirmable since there is no DNA. The CDR3 sequence is 15 residues long. CDR1 SNHLY and CDR2 FYNNEI come from the germline V gene. The CDR3 here is CASSSLQGPQETQYF.

The chain employs TRBV6-1 and TRBJ1-2; TCRdb indicates TRBD1, and absent DNA this call remains unverified. CDR1 is MNHNS, CDR2 SASEGT, per germline. The CDR3 loop spans 14 amino acids. CDR3 protein: CASTTRDINYGYTF.

The chain recombines TRBV5-4 with TRBJ2-5; TCRdb gives TRBD2 as the D gene, but with no DNA this cannot be confirmed. Germline V gives CDR1 SGHNT, CDR2 YYREEE (reference sequence). The CDR3 length is 14 residues. The CDR3: CASSSGLDQETQYF.

This rearrangement joins TRBV9 to TRBJ2-2; absent DNA, TCRdb's TRBD1 call cannot be checked. Germline V gives CDR1 SGDLS, CDR2 YYNGEE. The CDR3 extends over 16 amino acids. The CDR3 loop is CASSPRGTLNTGELFF.

This rearrangement joins TRBV18 to TRBJ1-6. The CDR3 has 15 residues. Germline V gene lookup returns CDR1 KGHSH and CDR2 LQKENI. The CDR3 loop is CASSPNADYNSPLHF.

This sequence joins TRBV9 and TRBJ2-2; TCRdb outputs TRBD1, but without DNA this stays unchecked. This CDR3 is 15 amino acids long. The germline V gene has CDR1 SGDLS and CDR2 YYNGEE. CDR3 sequence reads: CASSVARGYTGELFF.

V usage is TRBV7-8 and J usage is TRBJ2-3; with no DNA, the TCRdb D assignment of TRBD2 cannot be verified. CDR3 length: 16 residues. From germline, CDR1 is SGHVS and CDR2 FQNEAQ. The CDR3 loop reads CASSSVRPSSTDTQYF.

The rearrangement joins TRBV5-1 to TRBJ1-3; the D call of TRBD1 rests on TCRdb alone, since no DNA is present to check it. The CDR3 is made up of 15 amino acids. Germline CDR1 and CDR2: SGHRS and YFSETQ. The CDR3 protein is CASRGDSSSGNTIYF.

The chain combines TRBV2 with TRBJ1-2. In germline, CDR1 is SNHLY, CDR2 FYNNEI. The CDR3 spans 12 residues. The CDR3 sequence: CASRKNNYGYTF.

The chain links TRBV27 to TRBJ2-7. The V gene's germline CDR1 is MNHEY and CDR2 SMNVEV (reference sequence). The CDR3 loop spans 11 amino acids. CDR3 sequence: CASRKASEQYF.

The chain carries TRBV7-2 and TRBJ2-3; there is no DNA to check the TCRdb D call of TRBD1. This CDR3 has 17 residues. Germline CDR1 reads SGHTA; CDR2 reads FQGNSA. The CDR3 protein is CASSLRRQGRTSDTQYF.

The chain is built from TRBV10-3 and TRBJ2-1. This CDR3 contains 16 residues. Germline values: CDR1 ENHRY, CDR2 SYGVKD. The CDR3: CAISESTTQNNNEQFF.

This sequence joins TRBV27 and TRBJ2-3; without DNA, the TCRdb call of TRBD1 cannot be checked. This CDR3 has 19 amino acids. Germline lookup yields CDR1 MNHEY and CDR2 SMNVEV (reference sequence). CDR3 amino acids: CASSLFYLGAGSSTDTQYF.

V and J are TRBV5-1 and TRBJ1-1; the TCRdb D gene call, TRBD1, has no DNA to confirm it. Germline V lookup: CDR1 SGHRS, CDR2 YFSETQ. The CDR3 is 16 amino acids. The CDR3 loop reads CASSLADGTGLREAFF.

The CDR3 protein is CASSLSNTQNTGELFF. The chain employs TRBV7-9 and TRBJ2-2. CDR1 SEHNR and CDR2 FQNEAQ come from the germline V gene (reference sequence). The length of the CDR3 is 16 residues.

V and J are TRBV5-1 and TRBJ2-7. Germline CDR1 reads SGHRS; CDR2 reads YFSETQ. This CDR3 region has 14 residues. The CDR3 sequence: CASSLDRFFYEQYF.

V and J are TRBV5-1 and TRBJ2-1; absent DNA, TCRdb's TRBD1 call cannot be checked. The CDR3 has 14 amino acids. Germline V gives CDR1 SGHRS, CDR2 YFSETQ. The CDR3 loop is CASSLEGVSNEQFF.

This chain joins TRBV5-6 and TRBJ1-5; TCRdb calls TRBD1, which cannot be checked without DNA. This CDR3 region has 14 residues. Germline loops: CDR1 SGHDT, CDR2 YYEEEE. CDR3 protein: CASSLRQINQPQHF. Full variable domain (remainder filled in from reference TRBV5-6 and TRBJ1-5): DAGVTQSPTHLIKTRGQQVTLRCSPKSGHDTVSWYQQALGQGPQFIFQYYEEEERQRGNFPDRFSGHQFPNYSSELNVNALLLGDSALYLCASSLRQINQPQHFGDGTRLSIL.

The rearrangement uses TRBV12-3 or TRBV12-4 and TRBJ2-7. The CDR3 totals 13 residues. The CDR3 sequence is CASSSVGNYEQYF.

The V and J genes are TRBV29-1 and TRBJ1-2; TCRdb selects TRBD1, and the lack of DNA leaves this call unchecked. CDR3 length equals 16 residues. Germline V CDR1 and CDR2: SQVTM, ANQGSEA. This CDR3 reads CSVATGGDEVIGGYTF.